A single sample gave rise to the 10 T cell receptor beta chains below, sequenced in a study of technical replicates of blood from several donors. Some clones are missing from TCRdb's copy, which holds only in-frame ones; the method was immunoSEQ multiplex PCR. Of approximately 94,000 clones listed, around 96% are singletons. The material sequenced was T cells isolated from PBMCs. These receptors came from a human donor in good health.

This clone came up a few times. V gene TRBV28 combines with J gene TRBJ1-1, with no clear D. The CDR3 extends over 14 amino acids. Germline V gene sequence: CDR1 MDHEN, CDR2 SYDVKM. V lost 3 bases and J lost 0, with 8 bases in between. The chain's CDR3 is CASSFVNMNTEAFF. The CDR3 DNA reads TGTGCCAGCAGTTTCGTAAACATGAACACTGAAGCTTTCTTT.

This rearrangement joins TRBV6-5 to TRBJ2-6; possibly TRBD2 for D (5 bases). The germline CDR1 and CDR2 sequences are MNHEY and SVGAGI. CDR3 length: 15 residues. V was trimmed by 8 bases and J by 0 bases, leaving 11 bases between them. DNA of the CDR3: TGTGCCAGCTCGAGAGGGCACTCTGGGGCCAACGTCCTGACTTTC. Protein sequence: CASSRGHSGANVLTF.

CDR3 in DNA: TGTGCCAGTAGTATATCTACAGGGGAGGTCTATGGCTACACCTTC. It yields the protein CASSISTGEVYGYTF. V and J are TRBV19 and TRBJ1-2; 7 bases fit TRBD1. The CDR3 extends over 15 amino acids. The V gene end was trimmed by 2 bases and the J gene end by 4 bases; junction bases not matched to a gene: 7. Per germline, CDR1 LNHDA and CDR2 SQIVND (reference sequence).

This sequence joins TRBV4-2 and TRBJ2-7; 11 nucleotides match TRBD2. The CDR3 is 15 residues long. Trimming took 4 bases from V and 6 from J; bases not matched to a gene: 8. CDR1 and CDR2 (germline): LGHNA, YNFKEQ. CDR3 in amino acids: CASSPVLAGGSEQYF. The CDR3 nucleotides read TGTGCCAGCAGCCCGGTTCTAGCGGGAGGTAGCGAGCAGTACTTC.

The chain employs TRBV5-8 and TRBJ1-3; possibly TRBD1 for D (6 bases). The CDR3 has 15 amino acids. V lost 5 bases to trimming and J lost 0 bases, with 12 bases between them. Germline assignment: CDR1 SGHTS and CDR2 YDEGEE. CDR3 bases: TGTGCCAGCAGTATAGGACAGTCCTCTGGAAACACCATATATTTT. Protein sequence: CASSIGQSSGNTIYF.

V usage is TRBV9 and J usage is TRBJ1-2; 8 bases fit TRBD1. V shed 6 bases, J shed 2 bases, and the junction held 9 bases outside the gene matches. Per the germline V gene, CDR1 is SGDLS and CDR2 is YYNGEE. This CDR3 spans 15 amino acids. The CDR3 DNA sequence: TGTGCCAGCACCAAGACAGGGGACCGGAACTATGGCTACACCTTC. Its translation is CASTKTGDRNYGYTF.

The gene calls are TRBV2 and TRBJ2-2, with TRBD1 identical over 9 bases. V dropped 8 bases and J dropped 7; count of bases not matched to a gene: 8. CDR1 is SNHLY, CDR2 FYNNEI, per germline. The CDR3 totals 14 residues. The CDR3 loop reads CASGTGGAGGELFF. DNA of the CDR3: TGTGCCAGCGGAACAGGGGGCGCGGGCGGGGAGCTGTTTTTT.

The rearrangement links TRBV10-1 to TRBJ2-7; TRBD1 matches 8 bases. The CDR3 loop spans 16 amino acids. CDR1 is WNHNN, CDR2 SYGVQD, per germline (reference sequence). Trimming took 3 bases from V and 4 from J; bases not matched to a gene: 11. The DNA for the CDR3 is TGCGCCAGCAGTGACCCCGGGACAGGACCGTTTTACGAGCAGTACTTC. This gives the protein CASSDPGTGPFYEQYF.

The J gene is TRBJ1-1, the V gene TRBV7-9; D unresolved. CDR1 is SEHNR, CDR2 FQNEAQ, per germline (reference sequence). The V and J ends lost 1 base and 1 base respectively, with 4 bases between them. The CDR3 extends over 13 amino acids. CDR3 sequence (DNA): TGTGCCAGCAGCTTAGACAGGAACACTGAAGCTTTCTTT. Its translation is CASSLDRNTEAFF.

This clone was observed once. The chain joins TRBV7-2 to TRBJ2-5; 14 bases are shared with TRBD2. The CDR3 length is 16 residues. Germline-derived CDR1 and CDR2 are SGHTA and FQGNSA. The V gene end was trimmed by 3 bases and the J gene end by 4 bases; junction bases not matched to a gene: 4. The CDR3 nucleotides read TGTGCCAGCAGCTTGACTAGCGGGAGGGCCACAGAGACCCAGTACTTC. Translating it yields CASSLTSGRATETQYF.